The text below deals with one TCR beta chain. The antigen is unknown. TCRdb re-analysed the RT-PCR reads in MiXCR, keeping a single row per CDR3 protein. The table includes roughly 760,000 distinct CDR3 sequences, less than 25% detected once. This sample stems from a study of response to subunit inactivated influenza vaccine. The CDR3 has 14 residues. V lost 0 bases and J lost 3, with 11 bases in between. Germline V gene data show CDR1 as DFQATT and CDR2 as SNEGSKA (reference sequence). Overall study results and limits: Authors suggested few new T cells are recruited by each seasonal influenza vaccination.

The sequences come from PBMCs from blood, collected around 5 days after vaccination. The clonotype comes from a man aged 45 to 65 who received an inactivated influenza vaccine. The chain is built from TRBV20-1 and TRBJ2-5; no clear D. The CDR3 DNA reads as TGCAGTGCTAGAGATAAGGGTTTCGAAGAGACCCAGTACTTC. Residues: CSARDKGFEETQYF.